This TCR beta chain was observed in a study of blood T cell repertoires in COVID-19. Study summary: Material from acute and convalescent COVID-19 was sourced from the United States, Italy and Spain.

Source study methods: Cell counts per sample came from amplifying reference gene primers. The method was immunoSEQ multiplex PCR; TCRdb's version includes in-frame clones alone and lacks a portion of them. V and J calls plus clone size are reproduced from that table; the DNA served to infer D and trimming. This sample has over 600,000 clones, with around 90% found just once. Material: peripheral blood. This TCR was sampled from a woman under 30 with acute or convalescent COVID-19.

The CDR3 DNA sequence: TGTGCCAGCAGCCCGGAACAGGGGGCCGCTGAAGCTTTCTTT. It codes for CASSPEQGAAEAFF. The V gene is TRBV7-2, the J gene TRBJ1-1, with 9 bases that match TRBD1. The CDR3 is made up of 14 amino acids. CDR1 and CDR2 (germline): SGHTA, FQGNSA. Unmatched junction bases numbered 7, after V lost 5 bases and J lost 6 bases.